These T cell receptor beta chains were read from a single sample in a study of neoadjuvant anti-PD-1 for oral cavity cancer. The data were produced by immunoSEQ multiplex PCR, yet TCRdb's version contains in-frame clones alone and is incomplete. The data contain some 40,000 clones, approximately 40% of them singletons. The material sequenced was tumor tissue, taken after nivolumab (anti-PD-1) treatment. Every receptor here comes from a person aged 35-79 years with oral cavity squamous cell carcinoma. Both conserved end residues are part of each CDR3. The D gene is left open where the match is weak. Clone size appears in some rows only: once, few, many, or a class for an expanded clone.

v_gene	d_gene	j_gene	abundance	CDR3aa	CDR3nt
TRBV25-1	TRBD1	TRBJ1-2	few	CATRTGWYGYTF	TGTGCCACCCGGACAGGGTGGTATGGCTACACCTTC
TRBV6-5	TRBD1	TRBJ2-2	NA	CASSSGQGVAGELFF	TGTGCCAGCAGCTCTGGACAGGGAGTAGCCGGGGAGCTGTTTTTT
TRBV6-5	NA	TRBJ2-1	NA	CASRSGRNEQFF	TGTGCCAGCAGATCGGGACGTAATGAGCAGTTCTTC
TRBV5-1	TRBD1	TRBJ2-1	NA	CASILTPGGNEQFF	TGCGCCAGCATCCTAACCCCAGGGGGCAATGAGCAGTTCTTC
TRBV5-6	NA	TRBJ2-7	NA	CASSSSSQGRVEQYF	TGTGCCAGCAGCTCATCCTCCCAGGGGCGGGTCGAGCAGTACTTC
TRBV7-3	NA	TRBJ2-2	few	CASSINTGELFF	TGTGCCAGCAGCATTAACACCGGGGAGCTGTTTTTT
TRBV11-2	TRBD1	TRBJ1-2	NA	CASSPSGQGIYGYTF	TGTGCCAGCAGCCCGTCGGGACAGGGGATCTATGGCTACACCTTC
TRBV6-5	TRBD1	TRBJ1-5	few	CASSDRGAGQPQHF	TGTGCCAGCAGTGACAGGGGCGCGGGGCAGCCCCAGCATTTT
TRBV25-1	TRBD1	TRBJ1-2	NA	CASSGTGQAYGYTF	TGTGCCAGCAGTGGGACAGGGCAGGCCTATGGCTACACCTTC
TRBV2	NA	TRBJ2-3	NA	CASSERVRDTDTQYF	TGTGCCAGCAGTGAAAGGGTCAGGGATACAGATACGCAGTATTTT
TRBV19	NA	TRBJ1-6	NA	CASLTGFGSPLHF	TGTGCCAGCCTTACAGGGTTTGGTTCACCCCTCCACTTT
TRBV7-8	TRBD2	TRBJ2-5	NA	CASSLMGLAGGETQYF	TGTGCCAGCAGCTTAATGGGACTAGCGGGGGGAGAGACCCAGTACTTC
TRBV7-9	NA	TRBJ2-1	few	CASSPYNEQFF	TGTGCCAGCAGCCCTTACAATGAGCAGTTCTTC
TRBV5-1	TRBD1	TRBJ2-2	few	CASSSMTGDTGELFF	TGCGCCAGCAGCTCGATGACAGGGGACACCGGGGAGCTGTTTTTT
TRBV5-1	NA	TRBJ2-7	NA	CASSLAYSNLVGYYEQYF	TGCGCCAGCAGCTTGGCCTATTCGAATCTAGTCGGGTACTACGAGCAGTACTTC
TRBV10-3	TRBD2	TRBJ2-7	NA	CAISESSRTSGGYNPYEQYF	TGTGCCATCAGTGAGTCGTCGCGAACTAGCGGGGGCTACAACCCCTACGAGCAGTACTTC